Listed here is a single T cell receptor beta chain. This record belongs to a study of spatial heterogeneity in lung cancer. Study context: The donor group consisted of around 77 patients who had untreated, early-stage non-small cell lung cancer. At a median of roughly two years after resection, follow-up PBMC samples were sequenced when available.

Time point given: blood at routine non-recurrence follow-up after resection. TCRdb re-called the 5' RACE reads through MiXCR, storing one row per CDR3 protein. The sample lists under 150,000 distinct CDR3 sequences; 11% were seen once. CDR3 length equals 16 residues. V was trimmed by 0 bases and J by 0 bases, leaving 14 bases between them. Germline V gives CDR1 DFQATT, CDR2 SNEGSKA (reference sequence). The clonotype originates from a female donor with early-stage non-small cell lung cancer. The sample in question was PBMCs, obtained at follow-up. The genes are TRBV20-1 and TRBJ1-2; weak D call: TRBD1 (5 bases). The CDR3 DNA is TGCAGTGCTAGAGATCGAGAAAGGGGCACTAACTATGGCTACACCTTC. Translating it yields CSARDRERGTNYGYTF.